This T cell receptor (beta chain) was documented in a study of blood T cells in healthy people across ages. With a J-beta primer mix and a sample-barcoded 5' primer, a second PCR ran about 7 to 12 cycles. Via MiXCR, TCRdb re-called the 5' RACE reads, giving one row per CDR3 protein. This repertoire shows more than 650,000 distinct CDR3 sequences, under 30% found once; its top ten account for roughly 3.1%. The CDR3 loop spans 12 amino acids. From germline, CDR1 is MNHEY and CDR2 SMNVEV (reference sequence). The V end was cut by 2 bases, the J end by 9 bases, with 8 bases between. This sample was also put to use in a study of T cells of mothers and their children.

The rearrangement joins TRBV27 to TRBJ1-5, with D uncertain. This receptor was identified in a boy aged 5-17 years in good health. The source material was blood. In DNA, the CDR3 is TGTGCCAGCAGTTTACCGGGTCGGCCCCAGCATTTT. Its protein product is CASSLPGRPQHF.